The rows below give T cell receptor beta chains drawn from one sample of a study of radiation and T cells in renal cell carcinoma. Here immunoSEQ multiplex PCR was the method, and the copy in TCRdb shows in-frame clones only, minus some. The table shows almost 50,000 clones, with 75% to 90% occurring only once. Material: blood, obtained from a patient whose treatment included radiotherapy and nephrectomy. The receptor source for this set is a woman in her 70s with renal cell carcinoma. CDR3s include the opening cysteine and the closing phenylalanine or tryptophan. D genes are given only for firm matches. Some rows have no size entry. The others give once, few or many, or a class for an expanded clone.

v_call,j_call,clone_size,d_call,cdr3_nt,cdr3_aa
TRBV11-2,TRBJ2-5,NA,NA,TGTGCCAGCACCAAATCGACAGGCGGAAAAGAGACCCAGTACTTC,CASTKSTGGKETQYF
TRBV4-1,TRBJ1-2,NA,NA,TGCGCCAGCAGCCAATCAGGGATCTATGGCTACACCTTC,CASSQSGIYGYTF
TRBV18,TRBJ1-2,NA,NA,TGTGCCAGCTCCGCGGCAGGCGTCTATGGCTACACCTTC,CASSAAGVYGYTF
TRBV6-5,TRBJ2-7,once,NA,TGTGCCAGCAGTTACTCCGCGGGATCACCCTACGAGCAGTACTTC,CASSYSAGSPYEQYF
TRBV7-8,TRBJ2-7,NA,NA,TGTGCCAGCAGCTCGCAGGGGACCTTAAGTTACGAGCAGTACTTC,CASSSQGTLSYEQYF
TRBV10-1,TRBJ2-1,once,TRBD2,TGCGCCAGCAATCCTGGGACTAGCGGGGGCAATGAGCAGTTCTTC,CASNPGTSGGNEQFF
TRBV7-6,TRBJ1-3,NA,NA,TGTGCCAGCAGCTCAAGATTCTCTGGAAACACCATATATTTT,CASSSRFSGNTIYF
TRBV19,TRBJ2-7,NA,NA,TGTGCCAGTAGTGTCCAACAGGGAGGCTACTACGAGCAGTACTTC,CASSVQQGGYYEQYF
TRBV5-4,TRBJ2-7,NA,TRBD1,TGTGCCAGCAGCTTCGGACAGGGGGCTGACGAGCAGTACTTC,CASSFGQGADEQYF
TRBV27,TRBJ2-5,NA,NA,TGTGCCAGCAGTCCCGGACAAGGAGAGACCCAGTACTTC,CASSPGQGETQYF
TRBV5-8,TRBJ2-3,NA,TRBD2,TGTGCCAGCAGCAAAGAGGCGCGGGAGAGAGCAGATACGCAGTATTTT,CASSKEARERADTQYF
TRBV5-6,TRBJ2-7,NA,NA,TGTGCCAGCAGCTTGGTTCAGGCATGGGAGCAGTACTTC,CASSLVQAWEQYF
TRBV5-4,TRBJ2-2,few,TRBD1,TGTGCCAGCAGCCGGGACAGTAACACCGGGGAGCTGTTTTTT,CASSRDSNTGELFF